This TCR beta chain derives from a study of blood T cell repertoires in COVID-19. At the level of the study: Donors in the United States, Italy and Spain gave samples during acute or convalescent COVID-19. The analysed material was cDNA or gDNA that came from T cells, B-cell-depleted T cells, or PBMCs.

Under the authors' procedure: Estimated nucleated cell counts came from reference gene primer amplification. Using immunoSEQ multiplex PCR, the repertoire was profiled, and TCRdb retains in-frame clones only, with some absent. That table furnishes V, J and clone size, whereas the DNA furnished D and trimming. Among over 350,000 clones listed, around 89% were seen once. CDR3 length equals 13 residues. CDR1 and CDR2 (germline): SGHTA, FQGTGA. Trimming cost V 3 bases and J 9 bases; bases outside gene matches: 4. The sample taken for sequencing was peripheral blood. The chain joins TRBV7-3 to TRBJ2-1; TRBD2 aligns across 8 bases. This clonotype originated in a woman in her twenties or thirties with acute or convalescent COVID-19. The chain's CDR3 is CASSLGLVGEQFF. The DNA for the CDR3 is TGTGCCAGCAGCTTGGGACTAGTCGGTGAGCAGTTCTTC.